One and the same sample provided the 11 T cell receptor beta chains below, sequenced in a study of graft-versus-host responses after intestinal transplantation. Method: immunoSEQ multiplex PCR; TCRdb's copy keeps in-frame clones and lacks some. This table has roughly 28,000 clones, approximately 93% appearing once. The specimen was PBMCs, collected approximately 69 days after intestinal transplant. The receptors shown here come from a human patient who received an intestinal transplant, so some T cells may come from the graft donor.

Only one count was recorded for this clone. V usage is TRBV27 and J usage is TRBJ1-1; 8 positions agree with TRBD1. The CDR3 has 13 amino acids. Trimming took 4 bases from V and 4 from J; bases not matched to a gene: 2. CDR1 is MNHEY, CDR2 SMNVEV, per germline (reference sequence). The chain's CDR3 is CASSYTGGTEAFF. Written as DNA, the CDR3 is TGTGCCAGCAGTTATACAGGGGGCACTGAAGCTTTCTTT.

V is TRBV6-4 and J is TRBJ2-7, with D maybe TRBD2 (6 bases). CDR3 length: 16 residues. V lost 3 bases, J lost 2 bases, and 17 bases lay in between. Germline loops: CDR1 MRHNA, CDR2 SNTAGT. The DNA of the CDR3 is TGTGCCAGCAGTGATCCTGCGGGGCTTGAGACCTACGAGCAGTACTTC. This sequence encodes CASSDPAGLETYEQYF.

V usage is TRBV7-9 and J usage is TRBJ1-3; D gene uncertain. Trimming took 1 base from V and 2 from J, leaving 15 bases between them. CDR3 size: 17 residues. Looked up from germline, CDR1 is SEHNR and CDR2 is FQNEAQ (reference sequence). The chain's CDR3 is CASSLDRWGRPGNTIYF. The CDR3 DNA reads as TGTGCCAGCAGCTTAGATCGTTGGGGAAGGCCTGGAAACACCATATATTTT.

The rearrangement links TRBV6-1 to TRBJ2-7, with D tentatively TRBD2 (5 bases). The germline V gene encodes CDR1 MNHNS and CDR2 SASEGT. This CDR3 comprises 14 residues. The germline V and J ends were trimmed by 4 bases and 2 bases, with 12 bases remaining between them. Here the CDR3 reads CASSGEQYPYEQYF. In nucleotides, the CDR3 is TGTGCCAGCAGTGGGGAGCAGTACCCCTACGAGCAGTACTTC.

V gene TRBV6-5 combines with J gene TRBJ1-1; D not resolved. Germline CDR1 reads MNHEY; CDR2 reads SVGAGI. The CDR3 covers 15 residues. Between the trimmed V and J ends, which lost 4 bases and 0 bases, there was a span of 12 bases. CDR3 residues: CASSFRSELNTEAFF. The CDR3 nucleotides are TGTGCCAGCAGTTTCCGGAGTGAACTGAACACTGAAGCTTTCTTT.

The CDR3 DNA reads TGTGCCAGCAGCGAGACAGGGGGTAACACCGGGGAGCTGTTTTTT. Protein product: CASSETGGNTGELFF. The genes are TRBV9 and TRBJ2-2, with 9 nucleotides matching TRBD1. Germline V gene lookup returns CDR1 SGDLS and CDR2 YYNGEE. CDR3 length equals 15 residues. With V trimmed by 3 bases and J by 2 bases, 2 bases remained unmatched.

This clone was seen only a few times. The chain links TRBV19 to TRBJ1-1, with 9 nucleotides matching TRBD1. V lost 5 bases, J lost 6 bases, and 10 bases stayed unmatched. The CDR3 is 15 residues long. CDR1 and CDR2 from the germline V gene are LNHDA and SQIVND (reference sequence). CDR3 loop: CASSSLTGGDAEAFF. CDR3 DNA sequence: TGTGCCAGTAGTTCCCTGACAGGGGGTGACGCTGAAGCTTTCTTT. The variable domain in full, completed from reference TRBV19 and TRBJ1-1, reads DGGITQSPKYLFRKEGQNVTLSCEQNLNHDAMYWYRQDPGQGLRLIYYSQIVNDFQKGDIAEGYSVSREKKESFPLTVTSAQKNPTAFYLCASSSLTGGDAEAFFGQGTRLTVV.

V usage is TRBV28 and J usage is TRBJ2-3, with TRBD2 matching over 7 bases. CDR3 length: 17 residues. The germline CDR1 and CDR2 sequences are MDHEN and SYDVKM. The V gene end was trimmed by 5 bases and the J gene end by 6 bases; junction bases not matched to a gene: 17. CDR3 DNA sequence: TGTGCCAGCAGTGCCGGACTAGAATCGTCCCATCGGGATACGCAGTATTTT. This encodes CASSAGLESSHRDTQYF.

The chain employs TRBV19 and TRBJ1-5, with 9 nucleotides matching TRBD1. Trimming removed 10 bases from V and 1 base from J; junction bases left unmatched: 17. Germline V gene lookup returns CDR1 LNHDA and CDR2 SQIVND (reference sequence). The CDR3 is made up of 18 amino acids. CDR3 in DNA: TGTGCCACAAACCCGGGACAGGGTTTGGGGGAGAGCAATCAGCCCCAGCATTTT. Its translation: CATNPGQGLGESNQPQHF.

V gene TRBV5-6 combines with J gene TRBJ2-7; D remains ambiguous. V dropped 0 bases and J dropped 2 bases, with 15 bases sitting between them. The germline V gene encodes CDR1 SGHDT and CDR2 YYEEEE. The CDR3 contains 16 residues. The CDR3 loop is CASSLVGVSSTYEQYF. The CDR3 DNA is TGTGCCAGCAGCTTGGTTGGCGTTAGTTCGACCTACGAGCAGTACTTC.

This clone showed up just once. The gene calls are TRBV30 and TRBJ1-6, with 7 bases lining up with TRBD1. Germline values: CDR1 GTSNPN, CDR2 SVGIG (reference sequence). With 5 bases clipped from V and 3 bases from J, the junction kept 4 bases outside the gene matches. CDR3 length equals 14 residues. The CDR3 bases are TGTGCCTGGGAGGGACAGATCTATAATTCACCCCTCCACTTT. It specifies CAWEGQIYNSPLHF.